One TCR beta chain is described in this entry. This specimen belongs to a study of monozygotic twins with inflammatory bowel disease. TCRdb processed the 5' RACE reads again and assigns one entry to each CDR3 protein, with no DNA. In total, the table holds about 300,000 distinct CDR3 sequences. Sequencing was done on a sample of blood. This receptor was identified in a human donor with ulcerative colitis or Crohn's disease, or a healthy co-twin of an affected twin (not recorded which).

CDR3 protein: CASSLLGSYEQYF. The rearrangement joins TRBV5-1 to TRBJ2-7. This CDR3 comprises 13 residues. In germline, CDR1 is SGHRS, CDR2 YFSETQ.